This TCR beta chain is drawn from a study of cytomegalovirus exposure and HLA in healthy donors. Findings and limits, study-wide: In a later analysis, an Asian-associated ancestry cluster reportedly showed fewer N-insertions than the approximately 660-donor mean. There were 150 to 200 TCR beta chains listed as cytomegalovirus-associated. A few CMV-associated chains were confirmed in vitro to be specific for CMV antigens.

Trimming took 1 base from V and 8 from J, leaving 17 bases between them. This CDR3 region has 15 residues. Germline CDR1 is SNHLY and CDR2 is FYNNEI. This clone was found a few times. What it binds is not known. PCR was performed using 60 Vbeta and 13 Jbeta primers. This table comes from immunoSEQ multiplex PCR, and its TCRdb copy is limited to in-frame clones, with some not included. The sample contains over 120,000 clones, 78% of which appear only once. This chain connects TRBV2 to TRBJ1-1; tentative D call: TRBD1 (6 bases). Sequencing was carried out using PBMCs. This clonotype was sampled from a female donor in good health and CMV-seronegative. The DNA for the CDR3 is TGTGCCAGCAGTGAAGACGGCAGGGGTTTCGAGGAAGCTTTCTTT. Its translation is CASSEDGRGFEEAFF.